The entry that follows covers one T cell receptor beta chain sequence. It lacks a known antigen. This may stem from a read error, because a much larger clone lies one nucleotide away. This CDR3 is also generated by other DNA sequences in the sample. The sample is drawn from a study of blood T cell repertoires in COVID-19 (dated by TCRdb to the early 2020s). Regarding the study in general: Samples covering the acute and convalescent phases of COVID-19 were provided by collaborators in the United States, Italy and Spain. The repertoires were released in a freely available public database intended as a resource for research on the immune response to SARS-CoV-2. The prospective study material was composed of cDNA or gDNA derived from T cells, B-cell-depleted T cells, or PBMCs. Where available, HLA class I and class II types were obtained from metadata supplied by the sample provider rather than from assay-based typing. Deeply sampled blood TCRbeta repertoires from subjects exposed to, actively infected with, or recovered from COVID-19 were included in the dataset. Samples came from the ongoing ImmuneRACE study (first 160 participants) plus 1,254 subjects from 6 global collaborators. Sample metadata almost always included a de-identified subject ID, COVID-19 status, age in years and sex.

At one collaborating source in Seattle, patients were enrolled during active infection and were followed longitudinally through the course of disease. Collaborating institutions collected whole blood in K2EDTA tubes following their own protocols. Collaborator samples were shipped for TCRbeta analysis as frozen whole blood, isolated PBMCs, or DNA extracted from either sample type. On the study overall, not on this receptor specifically: How much clinical and demographic metadata was included differed by source and by participant, and the metadata was provided uncurated.

From its cysteine to its phenylalanine, the CDR3 spans 13 amino acids. The sequence is cut down to CDR3 DNA, 39 bases in frame from base 1. CDR1 SEHNR and CDR2 FQNEAQ are derived from the germline V gene (reference sequence). The junction carries 4 bases between V and J, which are trimmed by 1 base and 1 base respectively. TCRbeta CDR3 regions were amplified from genomic DNA by means of the immunoSEQ Assay, a bias-controlled multiplex PCR. In the source study's methods: Within the assay, amplification of reference gene primers was used to estimate how many nucleated cells each sample contained. Sequence reads were collapsed and filtered to measure the absolute abundance of every unique TCRbeta CDR3 rearrangement. For each sample, productive Simpson clonality was calculated as the square root of Simpson's diversity index over productive rearrangements. What TCRdb holds here is the immuneACCESS table cut down to in-frame rearrangements. Part of the clones is not present; checked against another copy, under half of the missing clones reflect an unresolved V gene, and the others are unexplained. V and J calls and clone size come straight from that table; D and trimming were deduced from the DNA. The sample table lists 290,000 or so clones, 91% of them with a count of one. 2% to 2.5% of the sample is held by the ten biggest clonotypes.

Input material: peripheral blood. The clonotype originates from a woman aged 25 to 39 with COVID-19, enrolled during active disease. The rearrangement combines TRBV7-9 with TRBJ1-1, with an unclear D gene assignment. The encoded CDR3 is CASSLDRNTEAFF. The base sequence is TGTGCCAGCAGCTTAGACAGGAACACTGAAGCTTTCTTT.